This T cell receptor (beta chain) was recovered during a study of T cells in Graves' hyperthyroidism and ophthalmopathy. Overall study context: Prior to any treatment, at the point of initial diagnosis, peripheral blood was collected.

Using RNA transcripts as the source, TCR beta CDR3 regions were amplified. Primed by the HTBI set, a first-round RT-PCR was run on the TCR CDR3. Each CDR3 protein is one row after TCRdb ran MiXCR on the multiplex PCR reads. The sample holds some 300,000 distinct CDR3 sequences, about 19% seen once. This clonotype was counted at least ten times. V gave up 4 bases and J gave up 2 bases, with 10 bases separating them. This CDR3 spans 14 amino acids. Germline V gene sequence: CDR1 SNHLY, CDR2 FYNNEI. Diagnostic assessment was based on clinical symptoms, serum thyroxine and TRAb, thyroid ultrasound and orbital computed tomography.

This receptor was taken from a man aged 50 to 59 with Graves' ophthalmopathy. The sequencing sample was made of blood. The V call is TRBV2, the J call TRBJ2-3; weak D call: TRBD2 (5 bases). The CDR3 here is CASSVLTITDTQYF. The CDR3 DNA follows: TGTGCCAGCAGTGTACTGACTATCACAGATACGCAGTATTTT.